A selection of T cell receptor beta chains follows, all from one sample in a study of blood T cell repertoires in COVID-19. Assay: immunoSEQ multiplex PCR; the TCRdb copy retains only in-frame clones and omits some. The table has some 73,000 clones, approximately 83% seen once; the top ten hold around 30%. The sequencing input was peripheral blood. These receptors originate from a human donor in a cohort sampled during active COVID-19. CDR3s include the opening cysteine and the closing phenylalanine or tryptophan. Fields, in order: V gene, J gene, clone size, D gene, CDR3 protein, CDR3 DNA. The D gene is left open where the match is weak. Not all rows give a size; the values are once, few, many and, for expanded clones, a class.

TRBV5-1	TRBJ1-4	-	-	CASSLEGGATNEKLFF	TGCGCCAGCAGCTTGGAAGGGGGGGCAACTAATGAAAAACTGTTTTTT
TRBV19	TRBJ1-5	-	-	CASSITPGTPGGPQHF	TGTGCCAGTAGTATAACGCCCGGGACACCCGGCGGGCCCCAGCATTTT
TRBV4-1	TRBJ1-5	few	-	CASSQDMDQGGQPQHF	TGCGCCAGCAGCCAAGATATGGATCAGGGTGGTCAGCCCCAGCATTTT
TRBV6-2/TRBV6-3	TRBJ2-7	-	TRBD1	CASSYSRQGRGEQYF	TGTGCCAGCAGTTACTCTCGACAGGGAAGGGGCGAGCAGTACTTC
TRBV5-1	TRBJ1-2	-	-	CASSLGETPYGYTF	TGCGCCAGCAGCTTGGGAGAAACCCCCTATGGCTACACCTTC
TRBV5-1	TRBJ2-1	-	-	CASSLVGGSEQFF	TGCGCCAGCAGCTTGGTTGGGGGCTCTGAGCAGTTCTTC
TRBV7-9	TRBJ1-3	-	TRBD1	CASSDIPGQRNTIYF	TGTGCCAGCAGTGACATACCGGGACAGCGAAACACCATATATTTT
TRBV20-1	TRBJ2-7	-	-	CSASTSTYEQYF	TGCAGTGCTAGTACTAGTACCTACGAGCAGTACTTC
TRBV15	TRBJ2-3	few	TRBD2	CATSRDSLSGGSTDTQYF	TGTGCCACCAGCAGAGACAGCTTGTCCGGGGGGAGCACAGATACGCAGTATTTT
TRBV7-2	TRBJ2-2	-	-	CASSLGGGGIGELFF	TGTGCCAGCAGCTTAGGGGGCGGGGGCATCGGGGAGCTGTTTTTT
TRBV7-9	TRBJ1-5	-	-	CASSLAQGGSNQPQHF	TGTGCCAGCAGCTTAGCCCAGGGTGGGAGCAATCAGCCCCAGCATTTT
TRBV9	TRBJ2-3	-	TRBD1	CASSVGSGGHTDTQYF	TGTGCCAGCAGCGTAGGGTCAGGGGGCCATACAGATACGCAGTATTTT
TRBV19	TRBJ1-2	-	-	CASSTHGQSNYGYTF	TGTGCCAGTAGTACCCACGGACAGTCTAACTATGGCTACACCTTC
TRBV4-1	TRBJ2-3	-	TRBD2	CASSQAYGGASDTQYF	TGCGCCAGCAGCCAAGCTTACGGGGGGGCGTCAGATACGCAGTATTTT
TRBV7-2	TRBJ2-2	many	-	CASSSFSTGELFF	TGTGCCAGCAGCTCTTTCTCCACCGGGGAGCTGTTTTTT
TRBV10-3	TRBJ2-5	medium-sized	TRBD1	CAISPGTEETQYF	TGTGCCATCAGCCCTGGGACAGAAGAGACCCAGTACTTC
TRBV9	TRBJ2-5	-	TRBD1	CASSLQGAMETQYF	TGTGCCAGCAGCCTACAGGGGGCGATGGAGACCCAGTACTTC
TRBV6-1	TRBJ1-6	-	-	CASSEGGRYSPLHF	TGTGCCAGCAGTGAAGGGGGCCGGTATTCACCCCTCCACTTT
TRBV5-1	TRBJ2-7	-	-	CASSLVSGTNSYEQYF	TGCGCCAGCAGCTTGGTCTCCGGGACAAACTCCTACGAGCAGTACTTC
TRBV3-1/TRBV3-2	TRBJ2-7	-	-	CASSLRVRLFYEQYF	TGTGCCAGCAGTCTTCGGGTGCGGCTCTTCTACGAGCAGTACTTC
TRBV7-8	TRBJ2-7	-	TRBD1	CASSGTGGLGQYF	TGTGCCAGCAGCGGGACAGGGGGCCTAGGGCAGTACTTC
TRBV6-6	TRBJ1-2	-	TRBD1	CASSRSQGAPDGYTF	TGTGCCAGCAGTCGTAGCCAGGGGGCGCCGGATGGCTACACCTTC
TRBV18	TRBJ2-1	-	-	CASSETRVNEQFF	TGTGCCAGCTCAGAAACCAGGGTAAATGAGCAGTTCTTC
TRBV6-5	TRBJ1-6	-	TRBD1	CASRQGANSPLHF	TGTGCCAGCAGACAGGGGGCAAATTCACCCCTCCACTTT
TRBV5-1	TRBJ2-7	-	-	CASSLERGGSYEQYF	TGCGCCAGCAGCTTGGAAAGGGGGGGCTCCTACGAGCAGTACTTC
TRBV27	TRBJ2-5	once	-	CASSLSGGPFGTQYF	TGTGCCAGCAGTTTATCAGGGGGACCCTTTGGGACCCAGTACTTC
TRBV7-2	TRBJ1-3	-	-	CASSTLMGGAAGNTIYF	TGTGCCAGCAGCACCCTAATGGGGGGGGCTGCTGGAAACACCATATATTTT
TRBV27	TRBJ1-1	-	-	CASSLSAGVNTEAFF	TGTGCCAGCAGTTTATCAGCAGGGGTGAACACTGAAGCTTTCTTT
TRBV4-1	TRBJ1-5	-	-	CASSQDHRDQPQHF	TGCGCCAGCAGCCAAGATCATCGGGATCAGCCCCAGCATTTT
TRBV6-5	TRBJ2-7	-	-	CASSYSIQGTYEQYF	TGTGCCAGCAGTTACTCGATACAGGGAACCTACGAGCAGTACTTC
TRBV9	TRBJ2-7	few	-	CASREGRSYEQYF	TGTGCCAGCAGGGAGGGACGCAGCTACGAGCAGTACTTC
TRBV21-1	TRBJ2-7	-	-	CASADRVGYEQYF	TGTGCCAGCGCCGACAGGGTCGGCTACGAGCAGTACTTC
TRBV11-2	TRBJ2-1	-	-	CASSSTGGVRALYWNEQFF	TGTGCCAGCAGCTCTACCGGAGGGGTCCGGGCGCTCTACTGGAATGAGCAGTTCTTC
TRBV2	TRBJ2-5	-	TRBD2	CASRLAGRETQYF	TGTGCCAGCAGGTTAGCGGGGAGGGAGACCCAGTACTTC
TRBV7-9	TRBJ2-7	-	-	CASSLFEKQYF	TGTGCCAGCAGCTTATTTGAGAAGCAGTACTTC
TRBV3-1/TRBV3-2	TRBJ2-5	-	TRBD2	CASSQVSAGGSETQYF	TGTGCCAGCAGCCAAGTTTCAGCGGGGGGCTCAGAGACCCAGTACTTC
TRBV10-2	TRBJ2-1	-	TRBD2	CASRASGGPNNEQFF	TGCGCCAGCAGAGCTAGCGGGGGGCCGAACAATGAGCAGTTCTTC
TRBV9	TRBJ1-4	-	-	CASAREAINEKLFF	TGTGCCAGCGCCCGGGAAGCAATAAATGAAAAACTGTTTTTT
TRBV7-2	TRBJ2-5	-	TRBD2	CASSLRGGAGVEETQYF	TGTGCCAGCAGCTTACGCGGGGGGGCTGGGGTTGAAGAGACCCAGTACTTC
TRBV5-4	TRBJ2-6	-	-	CASSLGGTGANVLTF	TGTGCCAGCAGCTTGGGAGGGACTGGGGCCAACGTCCTGACTTTC
TRBV9	TRBJ2-3	-	TRBD2	CASSREGDTQYF	TGTGCCAGCAGCAGGGAGGGAGATACGCAGTATTTT